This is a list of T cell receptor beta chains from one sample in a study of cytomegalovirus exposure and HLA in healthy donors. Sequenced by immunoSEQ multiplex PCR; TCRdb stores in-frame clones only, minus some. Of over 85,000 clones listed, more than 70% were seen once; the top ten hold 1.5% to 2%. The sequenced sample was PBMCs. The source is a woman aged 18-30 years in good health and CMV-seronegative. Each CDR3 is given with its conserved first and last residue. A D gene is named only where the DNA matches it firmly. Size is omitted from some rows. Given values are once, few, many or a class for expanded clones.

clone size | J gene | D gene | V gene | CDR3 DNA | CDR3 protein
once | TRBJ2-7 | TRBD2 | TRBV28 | TGTGCCAGCAGACTAGCGGGACACCGGTACGAGCAGTACTTC | CASRLAGHRYEQYF
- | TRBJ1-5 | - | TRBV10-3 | TGTGCCATCAGTGGCCGACAGGAGGATCAGCCCCAGCATTTT | CAISGRQEDQPQHF
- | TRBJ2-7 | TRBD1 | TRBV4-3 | TGCGCCAGCAGCCAAGATAGAGGACAGGGAAAATCCCACGAGCAGTACTTC | CASSQDRGQGKSHEQYF
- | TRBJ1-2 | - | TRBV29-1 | TGCAGCGCCCCGGGACTGAAGTATGGCTACACCTTC | CSAPGLKYGYTF
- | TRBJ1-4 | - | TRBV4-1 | TGCGCCAGCAGCCAAGGTCCGGGGGTGACGGCTAATGAAAAACTGTTTTTT | CASSQGPGVTANEKLFF
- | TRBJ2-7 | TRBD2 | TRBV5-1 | TGCGCCAGCAGCTTCAGTAGCGGGTTGACCTACGAGCAGTACTTC | CASSFSSGLTYEQYF
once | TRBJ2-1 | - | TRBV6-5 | TGTGCCAGCGGAGGCTACAGCTCCTACAATGAGCAGTTCTTC | CASGGYSSYNEQFF
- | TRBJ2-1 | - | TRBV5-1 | TGCGCCAGCTCCACCGGGACACTTGGTGAGCAGTTCTTC | CASSTGTLGEQFF
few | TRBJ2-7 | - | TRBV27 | TGTGCCAGCCGAGCAGAATACACACCTAGCTCCTACGAGCAGTACTTC | CASRAEYTPSSYEQYF
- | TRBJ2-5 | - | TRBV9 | TGTGCCAGCAGCGTTACGGGGGGCCGAGCGGAGACCCAGTACTTC | CASSVTGGRAETQYF
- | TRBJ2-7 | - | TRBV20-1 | TGCAGTGCTGAGGGACAATACGAGCAGTACTTC | CSAEGQYEQYF
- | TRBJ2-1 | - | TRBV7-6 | TGTGCCAGCAGCGAGGACAGCAATGAGCAGTTCTTC | CASSEDSNEQFF
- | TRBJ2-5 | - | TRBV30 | TGTGCCTGGAGTGTTATGGACATTGGGACCCAGTACTTC | CAWSVMDIGTQYF
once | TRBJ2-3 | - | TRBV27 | TGTGCCAGCAGTTTAGAGGCGGGTCGGACAGATACGCAGTATTTT | CASSLEAGRTDTQYF
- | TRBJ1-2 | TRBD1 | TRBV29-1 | TGCAGCGTTGAAGCCCAGGGACAGGGGGTCGGTGGCTACACCTTC | CSVEAQGQGVGGYTF
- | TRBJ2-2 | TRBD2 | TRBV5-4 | TGTGCCAGCAGCTTTACTAGCGGGAGGGGCACCGGGGAGCTGTTTTTT | CASSFTSGRGTGELFF
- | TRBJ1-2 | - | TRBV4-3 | TGCGCCAGCAGTGTAGTATTATCCGGGGGTGATGCTAACTATGGCTACACCTTC | CASSVVLSGGDANYGYTF
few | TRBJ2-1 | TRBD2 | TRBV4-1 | TGCGCCAGCAGCCAAGTCCCTAGCGGGGAGCAGTTCTTC | CASSQVPSGEQFF
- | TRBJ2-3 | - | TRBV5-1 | TGCGCCAGCAGCTTAGGCAGGGCCCTCACAGATACGCAGTATTTT | CASSLGRALTDTQYF
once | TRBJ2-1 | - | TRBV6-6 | TGTGCCAGCAGTTACTCTAGCGGATTTTACAATGAGCAGTTCTTC | CASSYSSGFYNEQFF